The present T cell receptor beta chain was sequenced within a study of cytomegalovirus exposure and HLA in healthy donors. J was trimmed by 2 bases and V by 4 bases; bases with no gene match: 4. Germline-derived CDR1 and CDR2 are MDHEN and SYDVKM. The CDR3 has 15 residues. The PCR used 60 Vbeta and 13 Jbeta primers. In the authors' workflow: The authors later counted about 80 million unique TCR beta chains, some 10 million of them shared. Assay: immunoSEQ multiplex PCR; the TCRdb copy retains only in-frame clones and omits some. That table furnishes V, J and clone size, whereas the DNA furnished D and trimming. Its listing shows about 33,000 clones. Study results and caveats: TCR beta V- and J-gene trimming, according to a later analysis, was linked to a missense DCLRE1C variant. Most TCR sequences proved rare, with some public TCRs found in many donors. In a later analysis, a genetic analysis reported fewer productive-TCR N-insertions in an Asian-associated ancestry cluster than the cohort average.

Worth noting for this clone: As yet, its antigen is unknown.

Sequencing was carried out using PBMCs. The TCR originated in a man aged 40-49 years in good health and CMV-seronegative. The gene calls are TRBV28 and TRBJ1-5, with 8 bases fitting TRBD1. CDR3 region: CASSYLGQGNQPQHF. The CDR3 region has the DNA TGTGCCAGCAGTTATTTGGGACAGGGCAATCAGCCCCAGCATTTT.